One and the same sample provided the 29 T cell receptor beta chains below, sequenced in a study of blood T cell repertoires in COVID-19. TCRdb keeps only in-frame clones here, not all; method: immunoSEQ multiplex PCR. Of a few hundred thousand clones listed, approximately 86% are singletons. The specimen was peripheral blood. The receptors here all came from a man aged 55 to 70 with acute or convalescent COVID-19.

This clone was counted between two and nine times. The chain is built from TRBV6-5 and TRBJ1-1; D is undetermined. Germline V gene data show CDR1 as MNHEY and CDR2 as SVGAGI. The CDR3 spans 15 residues. Between the trimmed V and J ends, which lost 10 bases and 0 bases, there was a span of 18 bases. CDR3 region: CAIFLGSLMNTEAFF. The CDR3 DNA is TGTGCCATTTTCCTGGGCAGCTTGATGAACACTGAAGCTTTCTTT.

The chain carries TRBV27 and TRBJ2-1; D may be TRBD1 (6 bases). Per germline, CDR1 MNHEY and CDR2 SMNVEV (reference sequence). Trimming took 5 bases from V and 3 from J, leaving 20 bases between them. The CDR3 runs to 17 residues. The DNA of the CDR3 is TGTGCCAGCAGTCCGACGGACAGTAGGGCAGGCTACAATGAGCAGTTCTTC. It yields the protein CASSPTDSRAGYNEQFF.

The genes are TRBV25-1 and TRBJ1-4, with D perhaps matching TRBD1 (6 bases). V dropped 6 bases and J dropped 14 bases, with 25 bases sitting between them. Germline assignment: CDR1 MGHDK and CDR2 SYGVNS. CDR3 length equals 15 residues. As DNA, the CDR3 is TGTGCCAGCAGCTCCACAGGGAGCGGGAGGGGGGGGCTGTTTTTT. Amino acids: CASSSTGSGRGGLFF.

This chain's CDR3 is CASSPKDRENGYTF. The CDR3, as DNA: TGTGCCAGCAGCCCGAAGGACAGGGAAAATGGCTACACCTTC. The chain is built from TRBV7-9 and TRBJ1-2; 8 bases match TRBD1. The V and J ends lost 5 bases and 6 bases, in that order; junction bases with no gene match: 8. Germline values: CDR1 SEHNR, CDR2 FQNEAQ (reference sequence). This CDR3 region has 14 residues.

The V call is TRBV6-4, the J call TRBJ1-5; 10 bases line up with TRBD1. The CDR3 covers 17 residues. Germline values: CDR1 MRHNA, CDR2 SNTAGT. The J segment lost 4 bases and the V segment lost 3 bases, leaving 9 bases of the junction unmatched. Here the CDR3 DNA reads TGTGCCAGCAGTGAACTCAGACAGGGGGCTTCGAATCAGCCCCAGCATTTT. Protein product: CASSELRQGASNQPQHF.

This clone was found a few times. The chain recombines TRBV5-6 with TRBJ1-3; D remains ambiguous. The germline CDR1 and CDR2 sequences are SGHDT and YYEEEE. Trimming pared 0 bases from V and 7 bases from J, leaving 8 bases between. The CDR3 contains 13 residues. CDR3 DNA sequence: TGTGCCAGCAGCTTGGCCGTCGGGAACACCATATATTTT. It translates to CASSLAVGNTIYF.

In the case of this clone: The same CDR3 is also encoded by other DNA sequences in this sample. V and J are TRBV28 and TRBJ1-5; possibly TRBD1 for D (6 bases). CDR3 length equals 15 residues. Germline CDR1 MDHEN, CDR2 SYDVKM. Trimming removed 7 bases at V and 2 bases at J, with 15 bases between. Here the CDR3 reads CASTLRGGGNQPQHF. Here the CDR3 DNA reads TGTGCCAGCACCCTAAGAGGGGGAGGCAATCAGCCCCAGCATTTT.

The chain combines TRBV7-9 with TRBJ1-2; D call uncertain. CDR1 is SEHNR and CDR2 is FQNEAQ in the germline V gene (reference sequence). Trimming took off 5 bases at V and 4 bases at J, with 20 bases between the two ends. The CDR3 runs 16 residues. The DNA for the CDR3 is TGTGCCAGCAGCAGTTCTCGGGGTGCGCTCGTCTATGGCTACACCTTC. It translates to CASSSSRGALVYGYTF.

There are many counts of this clone. The V call is TRBV6-2 or TRBV6-3, the J call TRBJ2-7, with TRBD2 matching over 7 bases. J gave up 2 bases and V 6 bases, and 13 bases lay outside the gene matches. Germline V gives CDR1 MNHEY, CDR2 SVGEGT. The CDR3 extends over 16 amino acids. CDR3 DNA: TGTGCCAGCAGCCACATAGGAGTAGCGGGTACCTACGAGCAGTACTTC. Its protein product is CASSHIGVAGTYEQYF.

Note on this clone: An end of the junction differs from the germline gene, which may be a read error. The chain links TRBV6-6 to TRBJ2-7; TRBD2 might be the D (6 bases). This CDR3 region has 16 residues. Per the germline V gene, CDR1 is MNHNY and CDR2 is SVGAGI (reference sequence). CDR3 sequence: CTSTAGEGTLSYEQYF. CDR3 nucleotides: TGTACCAGCACCGCGGGTGAGGGGACTCTTTCCTACGAGCAGTACTTC.

V usage is TRBV20-1 and J usage is TRBJ2-4; tentative D call: TRBD1 (7 bases). Trimming pared 5 bases from V and 8 bases from J, leaving 10 bases between. The CDR3 spans 11 residues. Germline V gene lookup returns CDR1 DFQATT and CDR2 SNEGSKA (reference sequence). The CDR3 DNA is TGCAGTGCTGTCAGGGGGGACATTCAGTACTTC. This codes for CSAVRGDIQYF.

This clone was counted between two and nine times. The CDR3 DNA is TGTGCCAGCTCCGGGACAGAAGGTGGCAATCAGCCCCAGCATTTT. Amino acids: CASSGTEGGNQPQHF. The chain is built from TRBV18 and TRBJ1-5; 7 nucleotides align to TRBD1. CDR3 length: 15 amino acids. CDR1 is KGHSH, CDR2 LQKENI, per germline. The V and J ends lost 6 bases and 2 bases, in that order; junction bases with no gene match: 7. The full variable domain, its missing parts supplied by reference TRBV18 and TRBJ1-5, is NAGVMQNPRHLVRRRGQEARLRCSPMKGHSHVYWYRQLPEEGLKFMVYLQKENIIDESGMPKERFSAEFPKEGPSILRIQQVVRGDSAAYFCASSGTEGGNQPQHFGDGTRLSIL.

The chain couples TRBV19 to TRBJ1-5, with TRBD1 matching 10 bases. This CDR3 contains 15 residues. The V and J ends lost 6 bases and 4 bases, in that order; junction bases with no gene match: 6. In germline, CDR1 is LNHDA, CDR2 SQIVND (reference sequence). CDR3 coding DNA: TGTGCCAGTAGGGTCGACAGGGGGCAAAATCAGCCCCAGCATTTT. This translates into CASRVDRGQNQPQHF.

This clone was observed a handful of times. V usage is TRBV14 and J usage is TRBJ1-4; 7 bases match TRBD1. Losses at the gene ends were 4 bases for V and 8 bases for J; bases not matched to a gene: 7. CDR3 length equals 14 residues. Germline V CDR1 and CDR2: SGHDN, FVKESK. This CDR3 reads CASSRQGIQEKLFF. CDR3 in DNA: TGTGCCAGCAGCCGACAGGGCATACAAGAAAAACTGTTTTTT.

J is TRBJ1-2 and V is TRBV9; 7 positions agree with TRBD1. This CDR3 contains 13 residues. V trimming: 7 bases; J trimming: 6 bases; junction bases outside the gene matches: 9. Germline V gene sequence: CDR1 SGDLS, CDR2 YYNGEE. This CDR3 reads CASATGTIHGYTF. For the CDR3, the DNA is TGTGCCAGCGCGACAGGGACAATCCATGGCTACACCTTC.

The rearrangement joins TRBV2 to TRBJ2-2; D ambiguous. This CDR3 has 15 amino acids. The V gene's germline CDR1 is SNHLY and CDR2 FYNNEI. Trimming stripped 2 bases from V and 0 bases from J, with 7 bases between. CDR3 coding DNA: TGTGCCAGCAGTGAACTAACAGCGAACACCGGGGAGCTGTTTTTT. It specifies CASSELTANTGELFF.

The V gene is TRBV5-1, the J gene TRBJ1-2; D perhaps matches TRBD1 (5 bases). The V and J ends lost 0 bases and 8 bases respectively, with 11 bases between them. In germline, CDR1 is SGHRS, CDR2 YFSETQ. This CDR3 region has 13 residues. The CDR3 DNA reads as TGCGCCAGCAGCTTGGGGGGCCAAGGGGGCTACACCTTC. Its translation: CASSLGGQGGYTF.

J is TRBJ1-2 and V is TRBV21-1. TRBV21-1 is designated a pseudogene. The length of the CDR3 is 13 residues. The CDR3 loop reads CASSNSGFYGYTF. Here the CDR3 DNA reads TGTGCCAGCAGCAATAGCGGCTTCTATGGCTACACCTTC.

The genes are TRBV5-1 and TRBJ2-7, with 9 bases fitting TRBD1. Per the germline V gene, CDR1 is SGHRS and CDR2 is YFSETQ. CDR3 length equals 14 residues. V gave up 5 bases and J gave up 3 bases; unmatched junction bases: 6. This chain's CDR3 is CASRVGQGNYEQYF. CDR3 nucleotides: TGCGCCAGCAGAGTGGGACAGGGAAACTACGAGCAGTACTTC.

The chain uses TRBV9 and TRBJ1-4, with TRBD1 matching over 8 bases. Trimming at V came to 3 bases and at J to 6 bases, leaving 7 bases not matched to a gene. Germline V gene data show CDR1 as SGDLS and CDR2 as YYNGEE. There are 15 residues in the CDR3. Here the CDR3 reads CASSDGTGRHEKLFF. The CDR3 DNA reads TGTGCCAGCAGCGACGGGACAGGCCGCCATGAAAAACTGTTTTTT.

The chain links TRBV9 to TRBJ2-2, with 7 bases matching TRBD1. The ends lost 4 bases at V and 1 base at J; junction bases unmatched: 7. Germline lookup yields CDR1 SGDLS and CDR2 YYNGEE. The CDR3 covers 16 residues. CDR3 loop: CASSPGGSGNTGELFF. The CDR3 DNA follows: TGTGCCAGCAGCCCAGGGGGTTCGGGGAACACCGGGGAGCTGTTTTTT.

The chain couples TRBV27 to TRBJ1-2, with 7 positions matching TRBD1. The CDR3 loop spans 13 amino acids. CDR1 is MNHEY and CDR2 is SMNVEV in the germline V gene (reference sequence). V lost 4 bases and J lost 8; bases outside the gene matches: 7. This CDR3 reads CASSSPGQLGYTF. CDR3 nucleotide sequence: TGTGCCAGCAGTTCGCCGGGACAGTTGGGCTACACCTTC.

This clone was seen just once. The CDR3 coding sequence is TGTGCCAGCAGTGAGAGGACAGGGGGTCTGACCTACGAGCAGTACTTC. Amino acid sequence: CASSERTGGLTYEQYF. The V call is TRBV6-1, the J call TRBJ2-7, with 10 bases identical to TRBD1. The CDR3 is 16 residues long. Per germline, CDR1 MNHNS and CDR2 SASEGT. V lost 3 bases to trimming and J lost 2 bases; unmatched junction nucleotides: 7.

V usage is TRBV7-9 and J usage is TRBJ2-1; perhaps TRBD1 as D (5 bases). There are 15 residues in the CDR3. V lost 0 bases to trimming and J lost 9 bases, with 15 bases between them. CDR1 and CDR2 from the germline V gene are SEHNR and FQNEAQ (reference sequence). CDR3: CASSLAQSSRGEQFF. Written as DNA, the CDR3 is TGTGCCAGCAGCTTAGCGCAGTCGTCTAGGGGTGAGCAGTTCTTC.

The CDR3 nucleotides are TGTGCCAGCTTCCAGGGACAGGGGGCGCCTGGGGCCAACGTCCTGACTTTC. This encodes CASFQGQGAPGANVLTF. This chain uses TRBV9 with TRBJ2-6, with 12 positions matching TRBD1. Germline V gene sequence: CDR1 SGDLS, CDR2 YYNGEE. Unmatched junction bases numbered 7, after V lost 7 bases and J lost 2 bases. The CDR3 covers 17 residues.

Regarding this clone: One end of the junction is discordant with germline, which a read error may explain. The V gene is TRBV28, the J gene TRBJ1-1, with D uncertain. The CDR3 totals 12 residues. Germline lookup yields CDR1 MDHEN and CDR2 SYDVKM. CDR3 coding DNA: TGTGCCAGCAGGGCCGTAAACATTGAAGCTTTCTTT. This encodes CASRAVNIEAFF.

The chain combines TRBV5-1 with TRBJ1-2, with D tentatively TRBD1 (5 bases). CDR3 length: 16 residues. CDR1 is SGHRS and CDR2 is YFSETQ in the germline V gene. V lost 4 bases and J 7 bases, leaving 23 bases between the germline ends. The CDR3 reads CASSARLAQDGSGYTF. CDR3 coding DNA: TGCGCCAGCAGCGCCCGATTGGCACAGGATGGTAGTGGCTACACCTTC.

The chain couples TRBV6-2 or TRBV6-3 to TRBJ2-7; TRBD2 is a possible D gene (5 bases). V was shortened by 2 bases and J by 2 bases, with 13 bases between the two germline ends. Germline-derived CDR1 and CDR2 are MNHEY and SVGEGT. The CDR3 has 15 amino acids. CDR3 sequence: CASSYALAPPYEQYF. The CDR3 bases are TGTGCCAGCAGTTACGCTCTAGCCCCTCCCTACGAGCAGTACTTC.

CDR3 coding DNA: TGTGCCTGGAAGCGACAGGGGAACACTGAAGCTTTCTTT. The encoded protein is CAWKRQGNTEAFF. V is TRBV30 and J is TRBJ1-1; 7 bases line up with TRBD1. V was clipped by 4 bases and J by 1 base; unmatched bases: 3. This CDR3 has 13 amino acids. Germline CDR1 reads GTSNPN; CDR2 reads SVGIG (reference sequence).